This TCR beta chain was profiled in a study of siplizumab effects on memory and regulatory T cells. Clones were sequenced by immunoSEQ multiplex PCR, and TCRdb holds only the in-frame ones, with some missing. The profile shows over 95,000 clones, 80% to 95% of them singletons. Study results and caveats: The alloresponse seemed to draw substantially on naive T cells, which appeared more diverse than memory cells.

About this clone: What it binds is not known.

After removal of 6 bases from V and 4 bases from J, the junction contained 9 bases not matched to a gene. Germline loops: CDR1 MNHEY, CDR2 SVGAGI. The CDR3 sequence is 15 residues long. The sample was non-Treg CD4+ T cells sorted from blood. The receptor's source is a human donor in good health. The chain combines TRBV6-5 with TRBJ1-3, with 7 bases fitting TRBD1. CDR3 protein: CASRRQGSNGNTIYF. In DNA, the CDR3 is TGTGCCAGCAGAAGACAGGGTTCTAACGGAAACACCATATATTTT.